This T cell receptor (beta chain) was obtained from a study of blood T cell repertoires in COVID-19. Study overall: PBMCs, B-cell-depleted T cells, or T cells provided the cDNA or gDNA that made up the material.

The CDR3 runs 16 residues. The germline V gene has CDR1 SQVTM and CDR2 ANQGSEA. J gave up 3 bases and V 2 bases, and 9 bases lay outside the gene matches. Libraries were prepared by immunoSEQ multiplex PCR; TCRdb keeps only in-frame clonotypes and omits some of them. This sample has under 150,000 clones, with roughly 90% found just once. Followed longitudinally, the Seattle patients had been enrolled during active infection. This clone was detected a few times. The material sequenced was peripheral blood. The chain carries TRBV29-1 and TRBJ1-2, with TRBD1 matching over 10 bases. This receptor was obtained from a man aged 60-69 years with COVID-19, enrolled during active disease. The CDR3 coding sequence is TGCAGCGTTGAACCGGGGACAGGGGATTCGGACTATGGCTACACCTTC. It encodes CSVEPGTGDSDYGYTF.